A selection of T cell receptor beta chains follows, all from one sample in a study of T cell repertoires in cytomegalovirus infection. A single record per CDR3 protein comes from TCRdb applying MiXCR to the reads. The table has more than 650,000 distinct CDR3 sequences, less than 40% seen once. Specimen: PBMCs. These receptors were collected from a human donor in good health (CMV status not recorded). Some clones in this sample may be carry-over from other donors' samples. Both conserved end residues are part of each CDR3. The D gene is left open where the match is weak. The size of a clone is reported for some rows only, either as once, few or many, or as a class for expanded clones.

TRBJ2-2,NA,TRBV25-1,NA,CASSSRGANGGELFF,TGTGCCAGCAGTTCACGGGGGGCCAACGGCGGGGAGCTGTTTTTT
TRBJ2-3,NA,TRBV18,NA,CASSREHVRTDTQYF,TGTGCCAGCTCACGGGAACACGTACGCACAGATACGCAGTATTTT
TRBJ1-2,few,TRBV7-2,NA,CASSLASAGQGYGYTF,TGTGCCAGCAGCTTAGCGTCGGCAGGGCAAGGCTATGGCTACACCTTC
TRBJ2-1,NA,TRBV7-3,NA,CASIHNEHFF,TGTGCCAGCATCCACAATGAGCATTTCTTC
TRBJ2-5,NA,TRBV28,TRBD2,CASSFPGSGGTQYF,TGTGCCAGCAGTTTCCCGGGCTCGGGAGGGACCCAGTACTTC
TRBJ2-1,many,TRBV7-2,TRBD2,CASSSVAGSSYNEQFF,TGTGCCAGCAGCTCGGTAGCGGGGAGCTCCTACAATGAGCAGTTCTTC
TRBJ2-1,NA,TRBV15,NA,CATSRDPLQIYNEQFF,TGTGCCACCAGCAGAGACCCCCTACAGATCTACAATGAGCAGTTCTTC
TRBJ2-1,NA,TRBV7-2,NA,CATTRATGSYEQFF,TGTGCCACCACGCGGGCCACTGGGTCATATGAGCAGTTCTTC
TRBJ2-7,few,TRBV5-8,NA,CASSLDAGESSYEQYF,TGTGCCAGCAGCTTGGACGCAGGGGAGTCCTCCTACGAGCAGTACTTC
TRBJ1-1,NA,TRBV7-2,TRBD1,CASSAQGANTEAFF,TGTGCCAGCAGCGCCCAGGGGGCTAACACTGAAGCTTTCTTT
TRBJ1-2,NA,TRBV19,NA,CASSFSGGGRYGYTF,TGTGCCAGTAGTTTCTCCGGAGGGGGTAGATATGGCTACACCTTC
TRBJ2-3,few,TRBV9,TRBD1,CASSASGTGSRDTQYF,TGTGCCAGCAGCGCCTCCGGGACAGGGTCAAGAGATACGCAGTATTTT
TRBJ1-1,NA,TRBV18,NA,CASSKSPGGTIMNTEAFF,TGTGCCAGCTCAAAATCTCCAGGTGGAACGATCATGAACACTGAAGCTTTCTTT
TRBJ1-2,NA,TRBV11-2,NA,CASSPLLLASYGYTF,TGTGCCAGCAGCCCATTACTCCTCGCCAGCTATGGCTACACCTTC
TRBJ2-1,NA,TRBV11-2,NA,CASSSTPFSSYNEQFF,TGTGCCAGCAGCTCGACCCCCTTTAGCTCCTACAATGAGCAGTTCTTC
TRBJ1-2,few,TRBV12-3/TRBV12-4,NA,CASSPTLSGNGYTF,TGTGCCAGCAGCCCAACCTTGTCGGGGAATGGCTACACCTTC
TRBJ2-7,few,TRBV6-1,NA,CASSDNSRAGPYEQYF,TGTGCCAGCAGTGATAACTCCCGGGCAGGACCCTACGAGCAGTACTTC
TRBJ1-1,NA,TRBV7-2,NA,CASSLAHRPPEAFF,TGTGCCAGCAGCTTAGCGCATAGGCCCCCTGAAGCTTTCTTT
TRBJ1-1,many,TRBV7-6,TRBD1,CASSLGLGQGEAFF,TGTGCCAGCAGCCTAGGACTGGGACAGGGCGAAGCTTTCTTT
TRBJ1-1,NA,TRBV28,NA,CASLLPGGRAAFF,TGTGCCAGCTTACTGCCCGGGGGGAGGGCGGCTTTCTTT
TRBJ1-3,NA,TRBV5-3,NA,CASSLAGLGNTIYF,TGTGCCAGCAGCTTGGCCGGTTTGGGGAACACCATATATTTT
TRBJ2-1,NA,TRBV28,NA,CASSFRGGRSSYNEQFF,TGTGCCAGCAGTTTTAGGGGGGGACGGTCCTCCTACAATGAGCAGTTCTTC